The present T cell receptor (beta chain) was sequenced within a study of cytomegalovirus exposure and HLA in healthy donors. The PCR used 60 Vbeta and 13 Jbeta primers. TCRdb's table, derived via immunoSEQ multiplex PCR, lists solely in-frame clones and lacks some. The repertoire has around 140,000 clones, about 81% of them found once; the top ten carry around 8.1%. The ends were cut back, 0 bases at V and 0 bases at J, with 10 bases in the middle. Germline V gene lookup returns CDR1 SGHRS and CDR2 YFSETQ. The CDR3 is 16 residues long. Input material: PBMCs. The rearrangement links TRBV5-1 to TRBJ1-3, with D unclear. The source is a woman aged 45 to 65 in good health and CMV-seropositive. CDR3 DNA sequence: TGCGCCAGCAGCTTGGGCAGCGCCGTCTCTGGAAACACCATATATTTT. Amino acid sequence: CASSLGSAVSGNTIYF.